The 14 T cell receptor beta chains below all came from one sample that was sequenced in a study of metastatic and nonmetastatic thyroid tumors (dated by TCRdb to about 2020). Libraries were built with PCR. The instrument was an Illumina HiSeq 4000. Using fastp trimming at Q25 and MiXCR clonotype assembly, TCRdb reanalyzed the public sequencing data and kept in-frame beta chains. Within this sample are about 17,000 clones, with 20% to 30% of them counted one time only. Roughly 23% of the sample belongs to the ten largest clones. No treatment had been received by any patient before thyroid surgery. Sequencing was performed on tumor tissue. The receptors originated from a female donor with papillary thyroid cancer or a benign thyroid nodule (not recorded which). Some clones in this sample may be carry-over from other donors' samples.

The chain employs TRBV9 and TRBJ2-7; maybe TRBD1 (5 bases). CDR1 and CDR2 (germline): SGDLS, YYNGEE. CDR3 length: 16 amino acids. The V and J ends lost 1 base and 4 bases respectively, with 18 bases between them. The CDR3 protein is CASSVCVETVRYEQYF. The DNA for the CDR3 is TGTGCCAGCAGCGTATGTGTTGAGACAGTGCGTTACGAGCAGTACTTC.

Regarding this clone: Other DNA sequences in this sample translate to the same CDR3. The V gene is TRBV5-1, the J gene TRBJ2-7, with 8 bases identical to TRBD1. This CDR3 comprises 16 residues. Trimming took 4 bases from V and 7 from J; bases not matched to a gene: 16. Germline values: CDR1 SGHRS, CDR2 YFSETQ. The DNA for the CDR3 is TGCGCCAGCAGCACGGACGGGACAGGCGGCGCGTCGGAGCAGTACTTC. This translates into CASSTDGTGGASEQYF. Supplemented by reference TRBV5-1 and TRBJ2-7, the full variable domain reads KAGVTQTPRYLIKTRGQQVTLSCSPISGHRSVSWYQQTPGQGLQFLFEYFSETQRNKGNFPGRFSGRQFSNSRSEMNVSTLELGDSALYLCASSTDGTGGASEQYFGPGTRLTVT.

This clone is medium-sized. This chain joins TRBV24-1 and TRBJ1-2, with D maybe TRBD1 (5 bases). V gave up 3 bases and J gave up 5 bases, with 18 bases separating them. This CDR3 is 16 amino acids long. Germline loops: CDR1 KGHDR, CDR2 SFDVKD. CDR3 in DNA: TGTGCCACCAGTGATCGGAGGGGACTGGGAGCATATGGCTACACCTTC. Translating gives CATSDRRGLGAYGYTF.

This clone was picked up a small number of times. This CDR3 is missing its conserved last phenylalanine or tryptophan, likely due to a read error. V is TRBV12-3 or TRBV12-4 and J is TRBJ2-1, with D unresolved. The CDR3 consists of 14 residues. The chain's CDR3 is CASGPVAPYNGQFS. The CDR3 DNA is TGTGCCAGCGGTCCGGTCGCCCCGTACAATGGGCAGTTCTCC.

This clone is deemed medium-sized. This chain links TRBV11-3 with TRBJ2-7, with 9 nucleotides matching TRBD1. Trimming removed 5 bases from V and 3 bases from J; junction bases left unmatched: 8. The germline V gene has CDR1 SGHNT and CDR2 YENEEA. The length of the CDR3 is 15 residues. The CDR3 DNA reads TGTGCCAGCAGCGCCGCCGGGACAGGGAGCTACGAGCAGTACTTC. Residues: CASSAAGTGSYEQYF.

This clone was recorded at least ten times. The chain has TRBV4-2 and TRBJ2-7; D possibly matches TRBD1 or TRBD2 (5 bases each). The CDR3 covers 12 residues. The V end lost 2 bases, the J end lost 9 bases, and 11 bases lay between the germline ends. Germline CDR1 is LGHNA and CDR2 is YNFKEQ. CDR3: CASSQSGRLQYF. In nucleotides, the CDR3 is TGTGCCAGCAGCCAATCGGGACGGCTGCAGTACTTC.

This clone was counted ten times or more. V gene TRBV6-1 combines with J gene TRBJ1-5; the D gene is possibly TRBD1 (6 bases). The germline gives CDR1 MNHNS, CDR2 SASEGT. CDR3 length: 16 amino acids. Trimming shortened V by 6 bases and J by 2 bases, and 17 bases separated the two germline ends. The CDR3 is CASSPRAQGGNQPQHF. The CDR3 nucleotides read TGTGCCAGCAGCCCACGGGCACAGGGTGGCAATCAGCCCCAGCATTTT.

This clone was picked up many times. The junction does not match germline at one end; this may be a read error. The chain couples TRBV6-1 to TRBJ2-4; 9 nucleotides line up with TRBD1. CDR1 MNHNS and CDR2 SASEGT come from the germline V gene. This CDR3 contains 16 residues. The chain's CDR3 is CASSEPDRGAKSIQYF. The CDR3 nucleotides are TGTGCCAGCAGTGAACCGGACAGGGGAGCCAAAAGCATTCAGTACTTC.

At least ten counts were recorded for this clone. V gene TRBV20-1 combines with J gene TRBJ1-5; D remains unclear. Germline V gene sequence: CDR1 DFQATT, CDR2 SNEGSKA (reference sequence). Deletions cut 0 bases from V and 7 bases from J, with 22 bases between. The CDR3 is made up of 17 amino acids. The DNA of the CDR3 is TGCAGTGCTAGAGATAGGACCACTTCGATGTGGCCCCAGCCCCAGCATTTT. Translation gives CSARDRTTSMWPQPQHF.

This chain connects TRBV6-5 to TRBJ2-5; unclear D gene. The CDR3 covers 11 residues. Germline CDR1 and CDR2: MNHEY and SVGAGI. V was trimmed by 6 bases and J by 4 bases, leaving 6 bases between them. CDR3 sequence (DNA): TGTGCCAGCAGCTCATCAGAGACCCAGTACTTC. It yields the protein CASSSSETQYF.

The rearrangement uses TRBV6-5 and TRBJ1-5, with D hard to call. The CDR3 sequence is 15 residues long. The V and J ends lost 4 bases and 0 bases respectively, with 10 bases between them. Germline V gives CDR1 MNHEY, CDR2 SVGAGI. Written as DNA, the CDR3 is TGTGCCAGCAGTTGGTATGAGTATAGCAATCAGCCCCAGCATTTT. Encoded protein: CASSWYEYSNQPQHF.

This clone was counted at least ten times. The rearrangement uses TRBV19 and TRBJ2-7; D is uncertain. V lost 3 bases, J lost 0 bases, and 9 bases lay in between. This CDR3 is 14 amino acids long. Germline-derived CDR1 and CDR2 are LNHDA and SQIVND (reference sequence). The CDR3 bases are TGTGCCAGTAGTATCCGGATAAGCTCCTACGAGCAGTACTTC. Translation gives CASSIRISSYEQYF.

Details on this clone: A much larger clonotype is one base distant, so this may be a read error. This same CDR3 is encoded by further DNA sequences in the sample. The chain links TRBV20-1 to TRBJ2-6; TRBD1 matches 8 bases. The germline V gene has CDR1 DFQATT and CDR2 SNEGSKA (reference sequence). The CDR3 consists of 17 residues. CDR3 nucleotide sequence: TGCAGTGCTAACGGACAGGGAAGAAGCTCTTGGGCCAACGTCCTTACTTTC. This translates into CSANGQGRSSWANVLTF.

This sequence joins TRBV9 and TRBJ2-1; 10 positions agree with TRBD2. CDR1 SGDLS and CDR2 YYNGEE come from the germline V gene. The CDR3 has 16 residues. Trimming at V came to 4 bases and at J to 9 bases, leaving 13 bases not matched to a gene. CDR3 region: CASSTSRGLADSEQFF. The CDR3 DNA is TGTGCCAGCAGCACCTCACGCGGACTAGCGGACAGTGAGCAGTTCTTC.